Listed here are 25 T cell receptor beta chains from one sample, sequenced in a study of cytomegalovirus exposure and HLA in healthy donors. Vbeta (60) and Jbeta (13) primers were used in the PCR. Produced via immunoSEQ multiplex PCR; TCRdb's table is partial and in-frame only. The sample has some 130,000 clones; 70% are singletons. Sequencing was done on a sample of PBMCs. The receptors stem from a woman aged 60-75 years in good health and CMV-seropositive.

The chain is built from TRBV27 and TRBJ1-1, with 7 bases matching TRBD1. J was trimmed by 2 bases and V by 0 bases; bases with no gene match: 6. Germline V CDR1 and CDR2: MNHEY, SMNVEV (reference sequence). This CDR3 is built from 16 residues. CDR3 amino acids: CASSLSGTVGNTEAFF. CDR3 DNA: TGTGCCAGCAGTTTATCCGGGACAGTGGGCAACACTGAAGCTTTCTTT.

The chain couples TRBV29-1 to TRBJ2-7; 10 bases map to TRBD2. J was trimmed by 0 bases and V by 8 bases; bases with no gene match: 22. Germline-derived CDR1 and CDR2 are SQVTM and ANQGSEA. CDR3 length: 19 residues. The CDR3 spells CSSSPGRTSGPRNSYEQYF. The CDR3 nucleotides are TGCAGCTCATCCCCTGGGAGGACTAGCGGACCCCGAAACTCCTACGAGCAGTACTTC.

This clone was seen a few times. Here the CDR3 DNA reads TGTGCCAGCAGCTGGGGCAGCACCGGGGAGCTGTTTTTT. Encoded protein: CASSWGSTGELFF. This chain uses TRBV7-2 with TRBJ2-2, with a tentative D call TRBD1 (5 bases). Trimming cost V 4 bases and J 4 bases, with 7 bases left between them. Per the germline V gene, CDR1 is SGHTA and CDR2 is FQGNSA. The CDR3 length is 13 residues.

The chain links TRBV6-5 to TRBJ1-1, with D unclear. The germline gives CDR1 MNHEY, CDR2 SVGAGI. V was pared by 8 bases and J by 1 base, with 5 bases between. CDR3 length equals 11 residues. CDR3 bases: TGTGCCAGCTCCAAGAACACTGAAGCTTTCTTT. Its protein product is CASSKNTEAFF.

This chain links TRBV5-4 with TRBJ1-3; D is unresolved. Germline V lookup: CDR1 SGHNT, CDR2 YYREEE (reference sequence). The CDR3 contains 14 residues. V lost 4 bases and J lost 1, with 9 bases in between. The CDR3 nucleotides read TGTGCCAGCAGCCAAGCCGGTTCTGGAAACACCATATATTTT. It yields the protein CASSQAGSGNTIYF.

The chain has TRBV29-1 and TRBJ2-7; D may be TRBD1 (6 bases). V was clipped by 3 bases and J by 5 bases, with 14 bases between them. Germline CDR1 reads SQVTM; CDR2 reads ANQGSEA. This CDR3 contains 13 residues. The CDR3 reads CSVEDTYRDEQYF. Here the CDR3 DNA reads TGCAGCGTTGAGGATACCTACAGGGACGAGCAGTACTTC.

The chain carries TRBV28 and TRBJ1-5, with 7 bases matching TRBD1. V dropped 5 bases and J dropped 7; count of bases not matched to a gene: 5. The germline gives CDR1 MDHEN, CDR2 SYDVKM. CDR3 length: 13 amino acids. CDR3 sequence reads: CASSRQGHQPQHF. The CDR3, as DNA: TGTGCCAGCAGTCGACAGGGTCACCAGCCCCAGCATTTT.

The chain has TRBV19 and TRBJ2-1; TRBD2 matches 9 bases. V lost 7 bases to trimming and J lost 5 bases; unmatched junction nucleotides: 12. The germline V gene encodes CDR1 LNHDA and CDR2 SQIVND (reference sequence). The CDR3 is 16 residues long. For the CDR3, the DNA is TGTGCCAGTAAGGCTAGCGGGACCTTGGGTCACAATGAGCAGTTCTTC. Residues: CASKASGTLGHNEQFF.

The V call is TRBV9, the J call TRBJ2-1; 13 bases agree with TRBD2. The CDR3 consists of 15 residues. The trim removed 2 bases at V and 9 bases at J, leaving 5 bases unmatched. CDR1 and CDR2 from the germline V gene are SGDLS and YYNGEE. The CDR3 loop is CASSVSGTSGTEQFF. The CDR3 coding sequence is TGTGCCAGCAGCGTCTCCGGGACTAGCGGGACTGAGCAGTTCTTC. Combining the CDR3 with reference TRBV9 and TRBJ2-1 gives the whole variable domain DSGVTQTPKHLITATGQRVTLRCSPRSGDLSVYWYQQSLDQGLQFLIQYYNGEERAKGNILERFSAQQFPDLHSELNLSSLELGDSALYFCASSVSGTSGTEQFFGPGTRLTVL.

The V gene is TRBV28, the J gene TRBJ2-7; the D gene is possibly TRBD1 (6 bases). The V and J ends lost 2 bases and 3 bases respectively, with 14 bases between them. The length of the CDR3 is 15 residues. CDR1 is MDHEN, CDR2 SYDVKM, per germline. CDR3 sequence: CASSLTGTPIYEQYF. The CDR3 bases are TGTGCCAGCAGTTTAACCGGGACACCAATCTACGAGCAGTACTTC.

The rearrangement links TRBV6-6 to TRBJ1-1; D may be TRBD1 (5 bases). The CDR3 extends over 14 amino acids. Trimming shortened V by 1 base and J by 3 bases, and 9 bases separated the two germline ends. The germline CDR1 and CDR2 sequences are MNHNY and SVGAGI (reference sequence). The CDR3 loop reads CASSYLGEDTEAFF. Here the CDR3 DNA reads TGTGCCAGCAGTTACTTGGGGGAGGACACTGAAGCTTTCTTT.

V is TRBV4-1 and J is TRBJ2-2; maybe TRBD2 (6 bases). Germline V gene sequence: CDR1 MGHRA, CDR2 YSYEKL. The CDR3 contains 16 residues. The V gene lost 3 bases and the J gene lost 5 bases, with 16 bases spanning the gap. CDR3 protein: CASSHQTSKGTGELFF. The CDR3, as DNA: TGCGCCAGCAGCCACCAAACTAGCAAGGGAACCGGGGAGCTGTTTTTT.

This clone was counted ten times or more. The V call is TRBV10-3, the J call TRBJ1-1; tentative D call: TRBD1 (5 bases). Germline CDR1 and CDR2: ENHRY and SYGVKD. V shed 4 bases and J shed 0 bases, with 9 bases lying between them. This CDR3 spans 14 amino acids. Here the CDR3 reads CAISVTELNTEAFF. Written as DNA, the CDR3 is TGTGCCATCAGTGTGACAGAGCTGAACACTGAAGCTTTCTTT.

V usage is TRBV6-5 and J usage is TRBJ2-7; 9 bases align to TRBD1. This CDR3 comprises 12 residues. CDR1 MNHEY and CDR2 SVGAGI come from the germline V gene. The V gene end was trimmed by 5 bases and the J gene end by 5 bases; junction bases not matched to a gene: 1. The CDR3: CASSRQGDEQYF. The CDR3 coding sequence is TGTGCCAGCAGTAGACAGGGGGACGAGCAGTACTTC.

This sequence joins TRBV12-5 and TRBJ1-4; TRBD1 matches at 8 bases. V lost 6 bases to trimming and J lost 5 bases; unmatched junction nucleotides: 8. CDR1 is LGHNT, CDR2 FRNRAP, per germline. The CDR3 contains 15 residues. The CDR3 DNA is TGTGCTAGTGGCCAGGGGGCAAATTGGAATGAAAAACTGTTTTTT. Protein: CASGQGANWNEKLFF.

The chain couples TRBV25-1 to TRBJ2-5; 8 bases are a match to TRBD1. J gave up 4 bases and V 1 base, and 2 bases lay outside the gene matches. CDR1 is MGHDK, CDR2 SYGVNS, per germline. This CDR3 is 14 amino acids long. The CDR3 protein is CASSEWGTGETQYF. The CDR3 coding sequence is TGTGCCAGCAGTGAATGGGGGACAGGAGAGACCCAGTACTTC.

This rearrangement joins TRBV28 to TRBJ1-4, with 8 bases identical to TRBD1. Germline loops: CDR1 MDHEN, CDR2 SYDVKM. This CDR3 is 15 amino acids long. Unmatched junction bases numbered 5, after V lost 5 bases and J lost 3 bases. CDR3 protein: CASSIDRGSNEKLFF. The CDR3 nucleotides are TGTGCCAGCAGTATAGACAGGGGTTCTAATGAAAAACTGTTTTTT.

The chain combines TRBV6-1 with TRBJ2-1; tentative D call: TRBD2 (5 bases). This CDR3 spans 15 amino acids. The germline V gene encodes CDR1 MNHNS and CDR2 SASEGT. The V gene lost 2 bases and the J gene lost 4 bases, with 12 bases spanning the gap. The CDR3 DNA is TGTGCCAGCAGTGAAATGGCGGGCTTATACAATGAGCAGTTCTTC. This encodes CASSEMAGLYNEQFF.

This clone was picked up one time. The gene calls are TRBV5-4 and TRBJ2-7; the match to TRBD2 covers 11 bases. Germline CDR1 is SGHNT and CDR2 is YYREEE (reference sequence). With 3 bases clipped from V and 6 bases from J, the junction kept 8 bases outside the gene matches. The CDR3 is 15 residues long. The CDR3 DNA is TGTGCCAGCAGCTCCTTCACTAGCGGGAGAACCGAGCAGTACTTC. As protein: CASSSFTSGRTEQYF.

This chain links TRBV5-1 with TRBJ1-2, with 9 bases matching TRBD1. The ends lost 0 bases at V and 6 bases at J; junction bases unmatched: 6. Looked up from germline, CDR1 is SGHRS and CDR2 is YFSETQ. This CDR3 has 15 amino acids. In DNA, the CDR3 is TGCGCCAGCAGCTTGGGAGGAGGGACAGGGAATGGCTACACCTTC. It is translated as CASSLGGGTGNGYTF.

The chain uses TRBV5-5 and TRBJ1-5, with D unresolved. Per germline, CDR1 SGHKS and CDR2 YYEKEE (reference sequence). This CDR3 comprises 15 residues. V dropped 0 bases and J dropped 1 base, with 8 bases sitting between them. Written as DNA, the CDR3 is TGTGCCAGCAGCTTGGACAGATTGAGCAATCAGCCCCAGCATTTT. As protein: CASSLDRLSNQPQHF.

This clone turned up a few times. The chain couples TRBV25-1 to TRBJ1-1; the D is unclear. Trimming left V 1 base short and J 5 bases short, with 8 bases between. This CDR3 region has 13 residues. Germline lookup yields CDR1 MGHDK and CDR2 SYGVNS. The CDR3 DNA reads TGTGCCAGCAGTGAATGGGGAGAGACTGAAGCTTTCTTT. Encoded protein: CASSEWGETEAFF.

The genes are TRBV25-1 and TRBJ2-1; 8 positions agree with TRBD2. The CDR3 consists of 16 residues. The germline V gene has CDR1 MGHDK and CDR2 SYGVNS. Losses at the gene ends were 4 bases for V and 2 bases for J; bases not matched to a gene: 7. The CDR3 loop is CASSVPTGGPYNEQFF. The CDR3, as DNA: TGTGCCAGCAGTGTCCCCACGGGAGGGCCCTACAATGAGCAGTTCTTC. The full variable domain, rest sourced from reference TRBV25-1 and TRBJ2-1, is EADIYQTPRYLVIGTGKKITLECSQTMGHDKMYWYQQDPGMELHLIHYSYGVNSTEKGDLSSESTVSRIRTEHFPLTLESARPSHTSQYLCASSVPTGGPYNEQFFGPGTRLTVL.

This chain links TRBV5-1 with TRBJ1-4; 8 nucleotides agree with TRBD1. Losses at the gene ends were 2 bases for V and 8 bases for J; bases not matched to a gene: 8. Germline V CDR1 and CDR2: SGHRS, YFSETQ. CDR3 size: 15 residues. The CDR3 DNA reads TGCGCCAGCAGCTTTGACAGGGGTATTAAAGAAAAACTGTTTTTT. Translated, it gives CASSFDRGIKEKLFF.

This chain links TRBV7-2 with TRBJ1-2; possible D gene TRBD1, 5 bases. CDR1 is SGHTA, CDR2 FQGNSA, per germline. The CDR3 is 14 amino acids. V was cut by 0 bases and J by 4 bases, with 9 bases left in between. CDR3 protein: CASSLAPGGYGYTF. CDR3 in DNA: TGTGCCAGCAGCTTAGCGCCCGGGGGCTATGGCTACACCTTC.